This TCR beta chain stems from a study of breast tumors, draining lymph nodes, adjacent tissues. The CDR3 length is 17 residues. The germline gives CDR1 SGDLS, CDR2 YYNGEE. Trimming cost V 1 base and J 1 base; bases outside gene matches: 2. Breast cancer patients provided tissue from their axillary draining lymph nodes. Study-wide findings and caveats: Data only fit, rather than demonstrated, lymph node origin of most tumor T cells.

TCRdb passed the multiplex PCR reads through MiXCR, listing each CDR3 protein once. The sample contains approximately 230,000 distinct CDR3 sequences, less than 45% of which appear only once. With respect to this clonotype: Its target is unknown.

Sequencing was done on a sample of axillary lymph node tissue. The receptor's source is a female donor with breast cancer. Some clones in this sample may be carry-over from other donors' samples. This chain joins TRBV9 and TRBJ2-6; 10 nucleotides agree with TRBD2. CDR3 loop: CASSVNSGGSGANVLTF. CDR3 bases: TGTGCCAGCAGCGTAAATAGCGGGGGGTCTGGGGCCAACGTCCTGACTTTC.